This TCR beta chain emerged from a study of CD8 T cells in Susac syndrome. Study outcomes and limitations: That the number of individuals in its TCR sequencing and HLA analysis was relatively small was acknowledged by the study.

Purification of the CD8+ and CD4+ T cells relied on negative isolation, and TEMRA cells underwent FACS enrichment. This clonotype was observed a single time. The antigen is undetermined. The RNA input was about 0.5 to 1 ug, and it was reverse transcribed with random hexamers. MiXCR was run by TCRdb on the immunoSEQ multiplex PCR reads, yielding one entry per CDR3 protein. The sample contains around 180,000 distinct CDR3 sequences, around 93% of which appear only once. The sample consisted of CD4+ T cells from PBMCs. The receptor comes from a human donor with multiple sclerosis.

CDR3 amino acids: CASSELRTTRGNYGYTF. CDR3 sequence (DNA): TGCGCCAGCAGTGAGCTCCGGACGACACGGGGTAACTATGGCTACACCTTC. The J gene is TRBJ1-2, the V gene TRBV10-2; D gene uncertain. Germline V gene data show CDR1 as WSHSY and CDR2 as SAAADI. V was cut by 2 bases and J by 1 base, with 17 bases left in between. The CDR3 runs to 17 residues.